Below, 30 T cell receptor beta chains from the same sample are listed, as sequenced in a study of blood T cell repertoires in COVID-19. The repertoire was sequenced with immunoSEQ multiplex PCR; TCRdb's copy has only in-frame clones and lacks some. Of roughly 250,000 clones listed, 70% to 90% were seen once; the top ten hold roughly 12%. Sequencing used peripheral blood. These receptors came from a woman in her twenties or thirties with COVID-19, enrolled during active disease.

As DNA, the CDR3 is TGTGCCAGCAGCTTCCTTCAGGGGCCCATATATTTT. Amino acids: CASSFLQGPIYF. The chain has TRBV11-2 and TRBJ1-3; D perhaps matches TRBD1 (6 bases). V shed 3 bases and J shed 11 bases, with 11 bases lying between them. Germline CDR1 SGHAT, CDR2 FQNNGV. This CDR3 is 12 amino acids long.

The V call is TRBV11-3, the J call TRBJ1-1; 7 bases are a match to TRBD1. The germline gives CDR1 SGHNT, CDR2 YENEEA. The CDR3 extends over 13 amino acids. Trimming took 4 bases from V and 9 from J; bases not matched to a gene: 8. CDR3 coding DNA: TGTGCCAGCAGCTCCGGCGGTAGGGGGCAAGCTTTCTTT. Protein: CASSSGGRGQAFF.

The chain combines TRBV5-4 with TRBJ1-2; 10 nucleotides agree with TRBD1. The CDR3 loop spans 14 amino acids. J gave up 8 bases and V 4 bases, and 8 bases lay outside the gene matches. The germline gives CDR1 SGHNT, CDR2 YYREEE (reference sequence). CDR3 region: CASSPPGQGYGYTF. The CDR3 bases are TGTGCCAGCAGCCCCCCGGGACAGGGGTACGGCTACACCTTC.

As regards this clone: At one boundary the junction diverges from the germline segment, which might be a read error. The V and J genes are TRBV29-1 and TRBJ1-3; D not certain. CDR3 length equals 9 residues. Germline V gene data show CDR1 as SQVTM and CDR2 as ANQGSEA. As DNA, the CDR3 is TGCAGCGTTGACCCTGGAGAGCCCTTT. This codes for CSVDPGEPF.

This chain links TRBV27 with TRBJ2-7; D not resolved. The V gene lost 6 bases and the J gene lost 3 bases, with 12 bases spanning the gap. The germline CDR1 and CDR2 sequences are MNHEY and SMNVEV (reference sequence). There are 13 residues in the CDR3. The CDR3 spells CASRLSDNYEQYF. The CDR3 bases are TGTGCCAGCAGATTGTCAGATAACTACGAGCAGTACTTC.

The V and J genes are TRBV9 and TRBJ2-1; D might be TRBD2 (5 bases). The germline V gene has CDR1 SGDLS and CDR2 YYNGEE. V was cut by 5 bases and J by 0 bases, with 12 bases left in between. The CDR3 runs 15 residues. The CDR3, as DNA: TGTGCCAGCAGTCTCCTGGACTCCTCCTACAATGAGCAGTTCTTC. It is translated as CASSLLDSSYNEQFF.

Comment on this clone: This may be a read error: a much more frequent sequence differs by one nucleotide. V gene TRBV2 combines with J gene TRBJ2-7; D gene unclear. V lost 4 bases and J 0 bases, leaving 4 bases between the germline ends. CDR3 length: 12 residues. In germline, CDR1 is SNHLY, CDR2 FYNNEI. CDR3 bases: TGTGCCAGCAGTGTCAGCTCCTACGAGCAGTACTTC. Protein sequence: CASSVSSYEQYF.

This rearrangement joins TRBV19 to TRBJ1-5; a possible D gene is TRBD1 (5 bases). Trimming stripped 7 bases from V and 6 bases from J, with 19 bases between. The CDR3 has 15 amino acids. CDR1 is LNHDA and CDR2 is SQIVND in the germline V gene (reference sequence). CDR3 protein: CASNPVPGVSQPQHF. In nucleotides, the CDR3 is TGTGCCAGTAACCCCGTCCCGGGGGTGAGTCAGCCCCAGCATTTT.

The chain recombines TRBV5-1 with TRBJ2-1, with TRBD2 matching over 7 bases. The J segment lost 0 bases and the V segment lost 4 bases, leaving 4 bases of the junction unmatched. Germline values: CDR1 SGHRS, CDR2 YFSETQ. The CDR3 length is 15 residues. The CDR3 region has the DNA TGCGCCAGCAGCCGGGGGGTCAGCTCCTACAATGAGCAGTTCTTC. It encodes CASSRGVSSYNEQFF.

V and J are TRBV19 and TRBJ1-4, with a tentative D call TRBD1 (6 bases). Germline assignment: CDR1 LNHDA and CDR2 SQIVND (reference sequence). Trimming removed 3 bases from V and 10 bases from J, with 18 bases in between. This CDR3 contains 15 residues. The CDR3 protein is CASSMAGAVIAKLFF. DNA of the CDR3: TGTGCCAGTAGTATGGCAGGGGCGGTGATTGCAAAACTGTTTTTT. The full variable domain, rest sourced from reference TRBV19 and TRBJ1-4, is DGGITQSPKYLFRKEGQNVTLSCEQNLNHDAMYWYRQDPGQGLRLIYYSQIVNDFQKGDIAEGYSVSREKKESFPLTVTSAQKNPTAFYLCASSMAGAVIAKLFFGSGTQLSVL.

V gene TRBV18 combines with J gene TRBJ1-3, with TRBD1 matching 9 bases. CDR3 length: 13 amino acids. After removal of 6 bases from V and 8 bases from J, the junction contained 5 bases not matched to a gene. From germline, CDR1 is KGHSH and CDR2 LQKENI. The CDR3 sequence is CASSGQGLDTIYF. The CDR3 region has the DNA TGTGCCAGCTCCGGACAGGGGTTGGACACCATATATTTT.

The genes are TRBV7-9 and TRBJ1-3; tentative D call: TRBD1 (6 bases). The CDR3 is made up of 15 amino acids. Per germline, CDR1 SEHNR and CDR2 FQNEAQ (reference sequence). Trimming left V 4 bases short and J 4 bases short, with 14 bases between. The CDR3 spells CASSSRGQAGNTIYF. DNA for the CDR3: TGTGCCAGCAGCTCCCGGGGACAAGCGGGAAACACCATATATTTT.

This sequence joins TRBV4-1 and TRBJ2-7; 7 nucleotides align to TRBD1. The CDR3 runs to 16 residues. The junction had 11 bases not matched to a gene; V was cut back by 2 bases and J by 4 bases. The germline V gene has CDR1 MGHRA and CDR2 YSYEKL. CDR3 in amino acids: CASSQSKRQGLYEQYF. The CDR3 DNA sequence: TGCGCCAGCAGCCAATCAAAGCGACAGGGTTTGTACGAGCAGTACTTC.

The chain couples TRBV5-1 to TRBJ1-3; D is unclear. V lost 0 bases and J 4 bases, leaving 8 bases between the germline ends. Germline-derived CDR1 and CDR2 are SGHRS and YFSETQ. The CDR3 covers 14 residues. The CDR3 DNA is TGCGCCAGCAGCTTGGGGACTGACGGAAACACCATATATTTT. Translating it yields CASSLGTDGNTIYF.

The J gene is TRBJ1-4, the V gene TRBV2, with 10 bases aligning to TRBD1. The CDR3 is made up of 13 amino acids. The V and J ends lost 11 bases and 6 bases, in that order; junction bases with no gene match: 6. Germline V gene data show CDR1 as SNHLY and CDR2 as FYNNEI. CDR3 in amino acids: CAGKGQGYEKLFF. The DNA of the CDR3 is TGTGCCGGGAAGGGACAGGGGTATGAAAAACTGTTTTTT.

The chain joins TRBV6-1 to TRBJ2-5; 8 bases are a match to TRBD2. The CDR3 spans 15 residues. Germline CDR1 MNHNS, CDR2 SASEGT. V trimming: 2 bases; J trimming: 5 bases; junction bases outside the gene matches: 7. This chain's CDR3 is CASSEMGLEGETQYF. CDR3 DNA sequence: TGTGCCAGCAGTGAAATGGGACTAGAGGGCGAGACCCAGTACTTC.

The J gene is TRBJ1-2, the V gene TRBV11-1, with TRBD1 as a possible D gene (5 bases). Trimming pared 2 bases from V and 3 bases from J, leaving 7 bases between. The CDR3 runs 13 residues. CDR1 is SGHAT, CDR2 FQDESV, per germline (reference sequence). The CDR3 sequence is CASSLTQDYGYTF. In nucleotides, the CDR3 is TGTGCCAGCAGCTTAACACAGGACTATGGCTACACCTTC.

The genes are TRBV5-1 and TRBJ2-7; a weak D match, TRBD1 (6 bases). V was cut by 2 bases and J by 1 base, with 22 bases left in between. Looked up from germline, CDR1 is SGHRS and CDR2 is YFSETQ. This CDR3 is 18 amino acids long. The CDR3 region is CASSLRALTGSLSYEQYF. The CDR3 DNA reads TGCGCCAGCAGCTTACGTGCTTTGACAGGCAGCCTGTCCTACGAGCAGTACTTC. Full variable domain (remainder filled in from reference TRBV5-1 and TRBJ2-7): KAGVTQTPRYLIKTRGQQVTLSCSPISGHRSVSWYQQTPGQGLQFLFEYFSETQRNKGNFPGRFSGRQFSNSRSEMNVSTLELGDSALYLCASSLRALTGSLSYEQYFGPGTRLTVT.

As regards this clone: This same CDR3 is encoded by further DNA sequences in the sample. This sequence joins TRBV4-1 and TRBJ1-2; weak D call: TRBD1 (6 bases). CDR3 length: 13 amino acids. The germline V gene encodes CDR1 MGHRA and CDR2 YSYEKL. Trimming removed 2 bases at V and 4 bases at J, with 8 bases between. Here the CDR3 reads CASSQRGGYGYTF. For the CDR3, the DNA is TGCGCCAGCAGCCAAAGAGGGGGCTATGGCTACACCTTC.

This clone is a singleton in its sample. This chain links TRBV18 with TRBJ1-2, with 8 bases matching TRBD1. V was clipped by 2 bases and J by 2 bases; unmatched bases: 13. The CDR3 is 18 residues long. Germline assignment: CDR1 KGHSH and CDR2 LQKENI. The CDR3 loop is CASSPMGQDRAGNYGYTF. CDR3 in DNA: TGTGCCAGCTCACCAATGGGCCAGGACAGGGCGGGGAACTATGGCTACACCTTC.

The genes are TRBV4-1 and TRBJ1-5; D gene ambiguous. CDR3 size: 17 residues. In germline, CDR1 is MGHRA, CDR2 YSYEKL. V gave up 4 bases and J gave up 4 bases, with 20 bases separating them. DNA for the CDR3: TGCGCCAGCAGCCCGTCGCTGGCGGTAGGGAGTAATCAGCCCCAGCATTTT. Translation: CASSPSLAVGSNQPQHF.

This chain links TRBV6-5 with TRBJ1-3; no reliable D call. The length of the CDR3 is 14 residues. Per germline, CDR1 MNHEY and CDR2 SVGAGI. V was cut by 1 base and J by 3 bases, with 7 bases left in between. The CDR3 bases are TGTGCCAGCAGTTACTATCAGAATGGAAACACCATATATTTT. As protein: CASSYYQNGNTIYF.

The chain links TRBV7-8 to TRBJ1-3; D is uncertain. V lost 5 bases to trimming and J lost 0 bases, with 11 bases between them. Germline assignment: CDR1 SGHVS and CDR2 FQNEAQ. This CDR3 has 15 residues. The CDR3 DNA is TGTGCCAGCAGCCGGTACCTGAGCTCTGGAAACACCATATATTTT. This sequence encodes CASSRYLSSGNTIYF.

The rearrangement links TRBV6-5 to TRBJ1-1, with D tentatively TRBD1 (6 bases). Trimming pared 1 base from V and 6 bases from J, leaving 15 bases between. The CDR3 spans 15 residues. In germline, CDR1 is MNHEY, CDR2 SVGAGI. CDR3 sequence reads: CASSYWGTGSPEAFF. DNA of the CDR3: TGTGCCAGCAGTTACTGGGGAACAGGGAGTCCTGAAGCTTTCTTT.

Comments on this clone: The sample carries other DNA sequences with the same CDR3. The chain links TRBV19 to TRBJ1-5; D is unclear. Trimming cost V 2 bases and J 3 bases, with 8 bases left between them. Germline V gene lookup returns CDR1 LNHDA and CDR2 SQIVND (reference sequence). This CDR3 spans 14 amino acids. The DNA for the CDR3 is TGTGCCAGTAGTATAAGAGACACCAATCAGCCCCAGCATTTT. Protein: CASSIRDTNQPQHF.

The gene calls are TRBV24-1 and TRBJ2-3, with TRBD2 identical over 7 bases. The CDR3 covers 12 residues. V was pared by 9 bases and J by 6 bases, with 5 bases of the junction left unmatched. Per the germline V gene, CDR1 is KGHDR and CDR2 is SFDVKD. CDR3 in DNA: TGTGCCACCCGGGGGGAAAGTGATACGCAGTATTTT. Amino acid sequence: CATRGESDTQYF.

The V gene is TRBV3-1 (or the pseudogene TRBV3-2), the J gene TRBJ1-3; TRBD1 is a possible D gene (5 bases). Germline V gene sequence: CDR1 LGHDT, CDR2 YNNKEL (reference sequence). The CDR3 length is 15 residues. V was shortened by 4 bases and J by 2 bases, with 12 bases between the two germline ends. The CDR3 nucleotides read TGTGCCAGCAGCCGAGGACATTCTACTGGAAACACCATATATTTT. Encoded protein: CASSRGHSTGNTIYF.

The rearrangement uses TRBV9 and TRBJ2-1; D might be TRBD2 (6 bases). The CDR3 extends over 16 amino acids. V was pared by 0 bases and J by 0 bases, with 10 bases between. Germline CDR1 is SGDLS and CDR2 is YYNGEE. The DNA for the CDR3 is TGTGCCAGCAGCGTAGGTAGGAGGGGCTCCTACAATGAGCAGTTCTTC. It codes for CASSVGRRGSYNEQFF.

With respect to this clone: This specimen includes other DNA sequences encoding the same CDR3. The genes are TRBV5-1 and TRBJ2-3, with TRBD2 matching 11 bases. V was clipped by 0 bases and J by 3 bases; unmatched bases: 3. From germline, CDR1 is SGHRS and CDR2 YFSETQ. The CDR3 has 16 residues. The DNA of the CDR3 is TGCGCCAGCAGCTTGGGTCTAGCGGGGGGTACAGATACGCAGTATTTT. It yields the protein CASSLGLAGGTDTQYF.

As DNA, the CDR3 is TGTGCCAGCAGTGAAGCCCCGGGACACACATACAATGAGCAGTTCTTC. Its translation is CASSEAPGHTYNEQFF. This rearrangement joins TRBV2 to TRBJ2-1, with D perhaps TRBD1 (6 bases). The ends were cut back, 0 bases at V and 4 bases at J, with 13 bases in the middle. The V gene's germline CDR1 is SNHLY and CDR2 FYNNEI. The CDR3 loop spans 16 amino acids.